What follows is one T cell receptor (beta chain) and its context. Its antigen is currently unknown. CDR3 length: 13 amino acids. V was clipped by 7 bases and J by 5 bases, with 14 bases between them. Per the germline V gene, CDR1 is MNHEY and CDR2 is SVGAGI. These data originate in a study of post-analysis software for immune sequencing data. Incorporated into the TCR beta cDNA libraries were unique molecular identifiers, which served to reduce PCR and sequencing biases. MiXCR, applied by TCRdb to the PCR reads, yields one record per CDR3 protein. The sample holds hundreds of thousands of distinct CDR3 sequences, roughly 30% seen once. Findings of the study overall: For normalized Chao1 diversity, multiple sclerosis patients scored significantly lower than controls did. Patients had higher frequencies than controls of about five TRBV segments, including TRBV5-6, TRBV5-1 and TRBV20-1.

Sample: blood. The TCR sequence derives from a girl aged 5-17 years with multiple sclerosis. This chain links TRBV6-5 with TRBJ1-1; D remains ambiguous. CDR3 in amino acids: CASNVRFGTEAFF. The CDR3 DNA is TGTGCCAGCAACGTAAGATTCGGGACTGAAGCTTTCTTT.